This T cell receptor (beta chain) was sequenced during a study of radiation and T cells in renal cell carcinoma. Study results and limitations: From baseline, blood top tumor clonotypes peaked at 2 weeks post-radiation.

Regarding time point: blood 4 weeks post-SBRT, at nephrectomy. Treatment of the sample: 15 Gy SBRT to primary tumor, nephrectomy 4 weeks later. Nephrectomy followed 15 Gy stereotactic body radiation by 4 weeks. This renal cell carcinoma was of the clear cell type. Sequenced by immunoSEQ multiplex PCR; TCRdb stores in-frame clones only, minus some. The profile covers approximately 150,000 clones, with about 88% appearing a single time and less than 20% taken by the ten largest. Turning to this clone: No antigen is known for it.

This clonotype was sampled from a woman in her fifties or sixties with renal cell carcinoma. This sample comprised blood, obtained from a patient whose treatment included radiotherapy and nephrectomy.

The CDR3 DNA sequence: TGTGCCAGCAGCCAAAGCCCCCTCGCTCGGAGGGACGGAAACACCATATATTTT. It translates to CASSQSPLARRDGNTIYF. V is TRBV4-2 and J is TRBJ1-3, with D perhaps matching TRBD1 (5 bases). Trimming took 2 bases from V and 4 from J, leaving 21 bases between them. The CDR3 spans 18 residues. CDR1 is LGHNA, CDR2 YNFKEQ, per germline.